Listed here are 23 T cell receptor beta chains from one sample, sequenced in a study of blood T cell repertoires in COVID-19. Some clones are missing from TCRdb's copy, which holds only in-frame ones; the method was immunoSEQ multiplex PCR. The table shows 320,000 or so clones, with around 86% occurring only once. Sequencing input: PBMCs or T cells enriched from blood (not recorded which). Every receptor here comes from a man between 60 and 75 years old who had recovered from COVID-19.

The chain has TRBV3-1 (or the pseudogene TRBV3-2) and TRBJ2-7; tentative D call: TRBD2 (7 bases). Trimming took off 3 bases at V and 0 bases at J, with 15 bases between the two ends. Per germline, CDR1 LGHDT and CDR2 YNNKEL (reference sequence). The CDR3 is 16 residues long. The CDR3: CASSQVGRGSSYEQYF. CDR3 bases: TGTGCCAGCAGCCAGGTAGGGAGGGGGAGCTCCTACGAGCAGTACTTC.

The rearrangement links TRBV11-1 to TRBJ2-4, with 7 positions matching TRBD1. Looked up from germline, CDR1 is SGHAT and CDR2 is FQDESV (reference sequence). V was pared by 5 bases and J by 1 base, with 8 bases of the junction left unmatched. This CDR3 has 16 residues. The CDR3 here is CASSQQGRGAKNIQYF. For the CDR3, the DNA is TGTGCCAGCAGCCAACAGGGGAGAGGGGCCAAAAACATTCAGTACTTC.

The chain uses TRBV24-1 and TRBJ1-2, with D possibly matching TRBD1 (5 bases). The V end lost 3 bases, the J end lost 4 bases, and 11 bases lay between the germline ends. Germline CDR1 and CDR2: KGHDR and SFDVKD. The length of the CDR3 is 14 residues. The DNA for the CDR3 is TGTGCCACCAGTGATGGGGCAGGCGTCTATGGCTACACCTTC. Translation gives CATSDGAGVYGYTF.

The V gene is TRBV7-3, the J gene TRBJ2-2, with D possibly matching TRBD1 (6 bases). Trimming pared 8 bases from V and 4 bases from J, leaving 17 bases between. The germline CDR1 and CDR2 sequences are SGHTA and FQGTGA. The CDR3 has 15 amino acids. The CDR3, as DNA: TGTGCCAGCGGAGTACAGGGAGAGAGCACCGGGGAGCTGTTTTTT. It translates to CASGVQGESTGELFF.

The rearrangement links TRBV5-1 to TRBJ2-3; 7 bases fit TRBD2. Germline assignment: CDR1 SGHRS and CDR2 YFSETQ. The CDR3 consists of 14 residues. V lost 4 bases and J lost 1; bases outside the gene matches: 3. Here the CDR3 reads CASSLLAGTDTQYF. CDR3 nucleotides: TGCGCCAGCAGCCTGCTAGCGGGCACAGATACGCAGTATTTT.

This clone was counted only a few times. The rearrangement joins TRBV7-2 to TRBJ1-4; TRBD1 matches at 7 bases. Germline CDR1 SGHTA, CDR2 FQGNSA. The CDR3 contains 16 residues. Trimming took 6 bases from V and 5 from J; bases not matched to a gene: 12. The CDR3 sequence is CASSPSLDRANEKLFF. DNA of the CDR3: TGTGCCAGCAGTCCATCCCTCGACAGGGCAAATGAAAAACTGTTTTTT.

The DNA of the CDR3 is TGTGCCAGCAGGGGAGCGGGAGGGAACACCGGGGAGCTGTTTTTT. Residues: CASRGAGGNTGELFF. The rearrangement uses TRBV9 and TRBJ2-2; 9 positions match TRBD2. CDR1 is SGDLS and CDR2 is YYNGEE in the germline V gene. The CDR3 runs to 15 residues. The trim removed 5 bases at V and 1 base at J, leaving 3 bases unmatched.

The chain recombines TRBV25-1 with TRBJ1-6; D is undetermined. In germline, CDR1 is MGHDK, CDR2 SYGVNS. The ends were cut back, 2 bases at V and 9 bases at J, with 8 bases in the middle. This CDR3 is 13 amino acids long. Here the CDR3 DNA reads TGTGCCAGCAGTGAACGGCCGGGTTCACCCCTCCACTTT. Translated, it gives CASSERPGSPLHF.

This clone turned up a few times. The chain recombines TRBV7-9 with TRBJ2-2; the D is unclear. The CDR3 runs to 18 residues. Germline values: CDR1 SEHNR, CDR2 FQNEAQ (reference sequence). V lost 2 bases, J lost 2 bases, and 18 bases lay in between. The DNA of the CDR3 is TGTGCCAGCAGCTTATTTATCCTGCGTGAACCTAACACCGGGGAGCTGTTTTTT. This translates into CASSLFILREPNTGELFF. The variable domain in full, with the rest retrieved from reference TRBV7-9 and TRBJ2-2, is DTGVSQNPRHKITKRGQNVTFRCDPISEHNRLYWYRQTLGQGPEFLTYFQNEAQLEKSRLLSDRFSAERPKGSFSTLEIQRTEQGDSAMYLCASSLFILREPNTGELFFGEGSRLTVL.

V usage is TRBV5-1 and J usage is TRBJ2-7; TRBD2 might be the D (7 bases). CDR1 and CDR2 from the germline V gene are SGHRS and YFSETQ. CDR3 length: 15 amino acids. Trimming pared 4 bases from V and 2 bases from J, leaving 16 bases between. The chain's CDR3 is CASSTSGGGTYEQYF. The CDR3 DNA is TGCGCCAGCAGCACCAGCGGCGGGGGCACCTACGAGCAGTACTTC.

In nucleotides, the CDR3 is TGTGCCAGTAGTTTTACAGAGAACTATGGCTACACCTTC. Its protein product is CASSFTENYGYTF. The V call is TRBV19, the J call TRBJ1-2, with D uncertain. V lost 5 bases, J lost 2 bases, and 9 bases lay in between. Per the germline V gene, CDR1 is LNHDA and CDR2 is SQIVND (reference sequence). The CDR3 sequence is 13 residues long.

This chain uses TRBV18 with TRBJ1-5; 9 nucleotides agree with TRBD1. Germline CDR1 is KGHSH and CDR2 is LQKENI. Trimming took 0 bases from V and 2 from J; bases not matched to a gene: 2. The CDR3 extends over 16 amino acids. In DNA, the CDR3 is TGTGCCAGCTCACCACCACAGGGGGCCGGCAATCAGCCCCAGCATTTT. Its protein product is CASSPPQGAGNQPQHF.

The count of this clone is one. The CDR3 nucleotides are TGCAGTGCGGCTTTTCAGAATGAGCAGTTCTTC. Protein sequence: CSAAFQNEQFF. V usage is TRBV20-1 and J usage is TRBJ2-1, with no clear D. CDR1 DFQATT and CDR2 SNEGSKA come from the germline V gene (reference sequence). The CDR3 runs to 11 residues. The V end was cut by 6 bases, the J end by 7 bases, with 10 bases between.

This chain links TRBV5-1 with TRBJ2-1; 7 positions agree with TRBD1. J gave up 9 bases and V 4 bases, and 10 bases lay outside the gene matches. The CDR3 runs 14 residues. The germline V gene encodes CDR1 SGHRS and CDR2 YFSETQ. CDR3 coding DNA: TGCGCCAGCAGCCCCGGGACAGTTGGGGGTGAGCAGTTCTTC. Translated: CASSPGTVGGEQFF.

The chain recombines TRBV1 with TRBJ2-1; the table's D call, TRBD2, was not checked against the DNA. TRBV1 is deemed a pseudogene. The CDR3 totals 16 residues. The DNA of the CDR3 is TGCACCAGCAGCCCCAAGGGACTAGCGGGAGTTAATGAGCAGTTCTTC. Amino acids: CTSSPKGLAGVNEQFF.

The chain combines TRBV24-1 with TRBJ2-1, with 10 bases identical to TRBD2. The junction had 8 bases not matched to a gene; V was cut back by 8 bases and J by 5 bases. The CDR3 covers 15 residues. Germline loops: CDR1 KGHDR, CDR2 SFDVKD. CDR3 nucleotides: TGTGCCACCACGGCGGGCACTAGCGGGAACAATGAGCAGTTCTTC. It encodes CATTAGTSGNNEQFF.

The chain combines TRBV23-1 with TRBJ1-1; TRBD1 is a possible D gene (5 bases). TRBV23-1 qualifies as an ORF whose function is uncertain. Trimming pared 0 bases from V and 6 bases from J, leaving 11 bases between. There are 14 residues in the CDR3. CDR3 amino acids: CASSQSTRVAEAFF. The CDR3 DNA sequence: TGCGCCAGCAGTCAATCGACCAGGGTGGCTGAAGCTTTCTTT.

The rearrangement links TRBV6-6 to TRBJ2-3; perhaps TRBD2 as D (6 bases). V was pared by 7 bases and J by 5 bases, with 13 bases between. The germline gives CDR1 MNHNY, CDR2 SVGAGI (reference sequence). This CDR3 has 13 amino acids. The CDR3 DNA is TGTGCCAGCACCCGGTTGGGAGGAGATACGCAGTATTTT. It encodes CASTRLGGDTQYF.

The chain is built from TRBV15 and TRBJ1-2; the D is unclear. The CDR3 covers 14 residues. In germline, CDR1 is LNHNV, CDR2 YYDKDF (reference sequence). V lost 5 bases to trimming and J lost 4 bases, with 14 bases between them. The CDR3 DNA reads as TGTGCCACCAGCGCCTCCGGGTTGATCTATGGCTACACCTTC. It specifies CATSASGLIYGYTF.

The V call is TRBV5-5, the J call TRBJ2-7; the D gene is possibly TRBD2 (5 bases). The V end lost 0 bases, the J end lost 6 bases, and 13 bases lay between the germline ends. CDR1 is SGHKS, CDR2 YYEKEE, per germline (reference sequence). The CDR3 contains 14 residues. CDR3 nucleotide sequence: TGTGCCAGCAGCTTGGTCCCGGGGTCGGGCGAGCAGTACTTC. Translating gives CASSLVPGSGEQYF.

The V gene is TRBV7-3, the J gene TRBJ2-2; perhaps TRBD2 as D (5 bases). V lost 4 bases to trimming and J lost 1 base, with 19 bases between them. Germline V gene sequence: CDR1 SGHTA, CDR2 FQGTGA. The CDR3 covers 18 residues. CDR3 sequence reads: CASSSTLRPRGNTGELFF. The CDR3 DNA reads TGTGCCAGCAGCTCCACTCTACGGCCCCGGGGGAACACCGGGGAGCTGTTTTTT.

J is TRBJ2-7 and V is TRBV5-1, with 13 bases fitting TRBD2. The germline gives CDR1 SGHRS, CDR2 YFSETQ. The junction had 12 bases not matched to a gene; V was cut back by 4 bases and J by 5 bases. The CDR3 runs 17 residues. CDR3 bases: TGCGCCAGCAGCATCGGGACTAGCGGGACCTCCAGGGACGAGCAGTACTTC. It yields the protein CASSIGTSGTSRDEQYF.

This chain links TRBV6-1 with TRBJ2-5; TRBD2 matches 16 bases. V was clipped by 0 bases and J by 5 bases; unmatched bases: 15. CDR3 size: 21 residues. Germline loops: CDR1 MNHNS, CDR2 SASEGT. CDR3 amino acids: CASSEAPPGLAGGPFGETQYF. The DNA for the CDR3 is TGTGCCAGCAGTGAAGCCCCCCCGGGACTAGCGGGAGGGCCGTTCGGGGAGACCCAGTACTTC.